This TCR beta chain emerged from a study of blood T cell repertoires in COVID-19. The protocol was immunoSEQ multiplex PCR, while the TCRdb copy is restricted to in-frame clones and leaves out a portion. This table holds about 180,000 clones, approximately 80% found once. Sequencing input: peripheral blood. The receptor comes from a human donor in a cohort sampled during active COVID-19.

In DNA form, the CDR3 reads TGTGCCAGCCGGACAGGGGGGGGAAAACTGTTTTTT. This sequence encodes CASRTGGGKLFF. The V call is TRBV28, the J call TRBJ1-4, with TRBD1 matching over 10 bases. J was trimmed by 10 bases and V by 8 bases; bases with no gene match: 4. This CDR3 is built from 12 residues. CDR1 and CDR2 (germline): MDHEN, SYDVKM.